Listed below are T cell receptor beta chains from one sample, sequenced in a study of cytomegalovirus exposure and HLA in healthy donors. The repertoire was sequenced with immunoSEQ multiplex PCR; TCRdb's copy has only in-frame clones and lacks some. The data contain around 160,000 clones, around four fifths of them seen just once; the ten biggest clones take up about 2%. Sequencing was carried out using PBMCs. All receptors come from a man between 25 and 39 years old in good health and CMV-seropositive. Each CDR3 is given with its conserved first and last residue. D genes are given only for firm matches. Size tells how often a clone was seen (once, few, many) or the class of an expanded clone, and some rows leave it out.

j_call: TRBJ1-2; v_call: TRBV18; d_call: TRBD1; clone_size: NA; cdr3_nt: TGTGCCAGCTCATCCGACAGGGGGTCGGAAGGCTACACCTTC; cdr3_aa: CASSSDRGSEGYTF
j_call: TRBJ2-7; v_call: TRBV19; d_call: TRBD1; clone_size: few; cdr3_nt: TGTGCCAGTAGTGTGAGGACAGGGGTTGGCGAGCAGTACTTC; cdr3_aa: CASSVRTGVGEQYF
j_call: TRBJ2-5; v_call: TRBV27; d_call: TRBD1; clone_size: NA; cdr3_nt: TGTGCCAGCAGTTTTATCCAGGGGGACAAGACCCAGTACTTC; cdr3_aa: CASSFIQGDKTQYF
j_call: TRBJ1-5; v_call: TRBV12-5; d_call: TRBD1; clone_size: NA; cdr3_nt: TGTGCTAGTGGTTTGGGACAGGGGGTCAATCAGCCCCAGCATTTT; cdr3_aa: CASGLGQGVNQPQHF
j_call: TRBJ1-6; v_call: TRBV15; d_call: NA; clone_size: few; cdr3_nt: TGTGCCACCAGCTTTCAAAAGGGAGATTCACCCCTCCACTTT; cdr3_aa: CATSFQKGDSPLHF
j_call: TRBJ1-6; v_call: TRBV10-1; d_call: NA; clone_size: NA; cdr3_nt: TGCGCCAGCAGTGAGCGGGTGCCCTACCCACCCCTCCACTTT; cdr3_aa: CASSERVPYPPLHF
j_call: TRBJ2-2; v_call: TRBV7-6; d_call: TRBD2; clone_size: NA; cdr3_nt: TGTGCCAGCAGCCTCGGCGGGGGGGCCAGGACCGGGGAGCTGTTTTTT; cdr3_aa: CASSLGGGARTGELFF
j_call: TRBJ1-5; v_call: TRBV11-2; d_call: NA; clone_size: NA; cdr3_nt: TGTGCCAGCAGCCCTCAGGTGAGTCAGCCCCAGCATTTT; cdr3_aa: CASSPQVSQPQHF
j_call: TRBJ1-4; v_call: TRBV7-9; d_call: TRBD1; clone_size: NA; cdr3_nt: TGTGCCAGCAGCCTGGTCCAGGGGGCCTTTGAAAAACTGTTTTTT; cdr3_aa: CASSLVQGAFEKLFF
j_call: TRBJ2-3; v_call: TRBV5-6; d_call: NA; clone_size: NA; cdr3_nt: TGTGCCAGCAGGCAGACTAACCGCACAGATACGCAGTATTTT; cdr3_aa: CASRQTNRTDTQYF
j_call: TRBJ2-5; v_call: TRBV7-9; d_call: NA; clone_size: NA; cdr3_nt: TGTGCCAGCAGGTCCGCAGGGGAAGAGACCCAGTACTTC; cdr3_aa: CASRSAGEETQYF
j_call: TRBJ1-2; v_call: TRBV14; d_call: TRBD1; clone_size: NA; cdr3_nt: TGTGCCAGCAGCCACGAGGGGCAGGGGGTAAATGGCTACACCTTC; cdr3_aa: CASSHEGQGVNGYTF
j_call: TRBJ1-5; v_call: TRBV7-9; d_call: NA; clone_size: once; cdr3_nt: TGTGCCAGCAGGAACAGTGATAGCAATCAGCCCCAGCATTTT; cdr3_aa: CASRNSDSNQPQHF
j_call: TRBJ2-3; v_call: TRBV7-3; d_call: TRBD2; clone_size: NA; cdr3_nt: TGTGCCAGCAGCCCGACTAGCGGGGGGCTGGATACGCAGTATTTT; cdr3_aa: CASSPTSGGLDTQYF
j_call: TRBJ1-1; v_call: TRBV14; d_call: TRBD1; clone_size: NA; cdr3_nt: TGTGCCAGCAGCCCTGGGACAGGGGTGGTCACTGAAGCTTTCTTT; cdr3_aa: CASSPGTGVVTEAFF
j_call: TRBJ1-2; v_call: TRBV7-9; d_call: TRBD1; clone_size: few; cdr3_nt: TGTGCCAGCAGCAAGGAGGACAGGGACTATGGCTACACCTTC; cdr3_aa: CASSKEDRDYGYTF
j_call: TRBJ1-4; v_call: TRBV9; d_call: NA; clone_size: once; cdr3_nt: TGTGCCAGCAGCGCCGACATTGCAACTAATGAAAAACTGTTTTTT; cdr3_aa: CASSADIATNEKLFF